These 27 T cell receptor beta chains were sequenced from one sample in a study of T cell responses to AZD1222 COVID-19 vaccine. Here immunoSEQ multiplex PCR was the method, and the copy in TCRdb shows in-frame clones only, minus some. The repertoire includes around 99,000 clones, approximately 92% of them detected once, and under 10% sits in the top ten. This material consisted of peripheral blood, taken 28 days after the second AZD1222 dose. Every receptor here comes from an adult who received the AZD1222 COVID-19 vaccine.

The chain combines TRBV30 with TRBJ1-5; D is ambiguous. Germline V gives CDR1 GTSNPN, CDR2 SVGIG (reference sequence). V dropped 2 bases and J dropped 1 base, with 6 bases sitting between them. The CDR3 is 13 amino acids. This CDR3 reads CAWSWASNQPQHF. The CDR3 DNA sequence: TGTGCCTGGAGTTGGGCAAGCAATCAGCCCCAGCATTTT.

The chain recombines TRBV30 with TRBJ1-1; TRBD1 might be the D (5 bases). Deletions cut 6 bases from V and 10 bases from J, with 21 bases between. CDR3 length: 13 residues. Germline loops: CDR1 GTSNPN, CDR2 SVGIG (reference sequence). For the CDR3, the DNA is TGTGCCTGTAGATCATTCGGGGGAAATGGAGCTTTCTTT. Encoded protein: CACRSFGGNGAFF.

V gene TRBV5-6 combines with J gene TRBJ1-2; unclear D gene. CDR1 is SGHDT, CDR2 YYEEEE, per germline. This CDR3 spans 13 amino acids. Trimming pared 5 bases from V and 1 base from J, leaving 9 bases between. The CDR3 reads CASRPESNYGYTF. Here the CDR3 DNA reads TGTGCCAGCAGGCCGGAGAGTAACTATGGCTACACCTTC.

This sequence joins TRBV5-6 and TRBJ1-1, with TRBD1 as a possible D gene (6 bases). The CDR3 is 14 amino acids. Germline CDR1 and CDR2: SGHDT and YYEEEE. Trimming removed 4 bases from V and 1 base from J, with 11 bases in between. The CDR3 DNA sequence: TGTGCCAGCAGCCCTGGGACACCGAACACTGAAGCTTTCTTT. Protein: CASSPGTPNTEAFF.

This chain links TRBV12-3 or TRBV12-4 with TRBJ2-5, with D possibly TRBD1 on 5 matching bases. The CDR3 runs to 13 residues. Trimming left V 1 base short and J 5 bases short, with 8 bases between. The CDR3 loop is CASSLVTAETQYF. CDR3 DNA sequence: TGTGCCAGCAGTTTAGTGACAGCGGAGACCCAGTACTTC.

The V call is TRBV30, the J call TRBJ1-2, with a possible D match to TRBD1 (5 bases). The CDR3 loop spans 13 amino acids. CDR1 is GTSNPN and CDR2 is SVGIG in the germline V gene (reference sequence). Deletions cut 6 bases from V and 3 bases from J, with 14 bases between. Written as DNA, the CDR3 is TGTGCCTGTATCAGGGAAAACGACTATGGCTACACCTTC. Amino acid sequence: CACIRENDYGYTF.

The genes are TRBV7-9 and TRBJ1-5, with unresolved D. The CDR3 loop spans 13 amino acids. V was cut by 5 bases and J by 0 bases, with 5 bases left in between. Germline CDR1 SEHNR, CDR2 FQNEAQ (reference sequence). CDR3 coding DNA: TGTGCCAGCAGCCCCTTTAGCAATCAGCCCCAGCATTTT. It is translated as CASSPFSNQPQHF.

This clone was counted a single time. This sequence joins TRBV9 and TRBJ1-2; perhaps TRBD1 as D (5 bases). The V and J ends lost 3 bases and 5 bases respectively, with 20 bases between them. This CDR3 region has 16 residues. The germline CDR1 and CDR2 sequences are SGDLS and YYNGEE. This chain's CDR3 is CASSDDGAGWSYGYTF. For the CDR3, the DNA is TGTGCCAGCAGCGATGATGGGGCAGGGTGGAGTTATGGCTACACCTTC.

J is TRBJ2-3 and V is TRBV3-1 (or the pseudogene TRBV3-2); D is ambiguous. The CDR3 is 9 residues long. Germline V gives CDR1 LGHDT, CDR2 YNNKEL (reference sequence). V lost 1 base and J 14 bases, leaving 4 bases between the germline ends. This chain's CDR3 is CASSQGRYF. The CDR3 DNA reads as TGTGCCAGCAGCCAAGGCCGGTATTTT.

This sequence joins TRBV28 and TRBJ1-4, with no clear D. Per germline, CDR1 MDHEN and CDR2 SYDVKM. This CDR3 is built from 15 residues. Trimming shortened V by 5 bases and J by 7 bases, and 17 bases separated the two germline ends. CDR3 loop: CASSKNLGGSEKLFF. DNA of the CDR3: TGTGCCAGCAGTAAAAACCTCGGTGGGAGTGAAAAACTGTTTTTT.

V is TRBV2 and J is TRBJ2-7; the D gene is possibly TRBD1 (6 bases). The CDR3 consists of 13 residues. CDR1 is SNHLY and CDR2 is FYNNEI in the germline V gene. Deletions cut 4 bases from V and 3 bases from J, with 10 bases between. The CDR3 nucleotides are TGTGCCAGCAGTGCGGCAGGGGACTACGAGCAGTACTTC. This encodes CASSAAGDYEQYF.

The V gene is TRBV5-6, the J gene TRBJ2-1, with 7 positions matching TRBD2. The CDR3 spans 16 residues. Unmatched junction bases numbered 12, after V lost 7 bases and J lost 2 bases. CDR1 is SGHDT, CDR2 YYEEEE, per germline. This CDR3 reads CASSTGGSFAYNEQFF. DNA of the CDR3: TGTGCCAGCTCGACGGGGGGATCATTCGCCTACAATGAGCAGTTCTTC. The variable domain in full, completed from reference TRBV5-6 and TRBJ2-1, reads DAGVTQSPTHLIKTRGQQVTLRCSPKSGHDTVSWYQQALGQGPQFIFQYYEEEERQRGNFPDRFSGHQFPNYSSELNVNALLLGDSALYLCASSTGGSFAYNEQFFGPGTRLTVL.

The V and J genes are TRBV20-1 and TRBJ1-5; D perhaps matches TRBD1 (6 bases). The CDR3 contains 15 residues. Germline V CDR1 and CDR2: DFQATT, SNEGSKA (reference sequence). V was shortened by 3 bases and J by 7 bases, with 19 bases between the two germline ends. CDR3 bases: TGCAGTGCTAGTCGGACGACAGGAATAGGCCAGCCCCAGCATTTT. Amino acid sequence: CSASRTTGIGQPQHF.

V and J are TRBV10-1 and TRBJ2-7; 7 nucleotides agree with TRBD1. With 4 bases clipped from V and 3 bases from J, the junction kept 0 bases outside the gene matches. CDR1 and CDR2 (germline): WNHNN, SYGVQD (reference sequence). This CDR3 has 12 amino acids. CDR3 nucleotides: TGCGCCAGCAGTGGACAGGGCTACGAGCAGTACTTC. Encoded protein: CASSGQGYEQYF.

This clone came up once. The chain uses TRBV10-3 and TRBJ2-3; 7 nucleotides match TRBD2. Unmatched junction bases numbered 7, after V lost 7 bases and J lost 3 bases. The germline V gene has CDR1 ENHRY and CDR2 SYGVKD. This CDR3 region has 14 residues. CDR3 loop: CAIKRGEGTDTQYF. CDR3 sequence (DNA): TGTGCCATCAAGCGGGGAGAGGGGACAGATACGCAGTATTTT.

This clone was seen only once. The chain is built from TRBV28 and TRBJ1-6; D not resolved. Per germline, CDR1 MDHEN and CDR2 SYDVKM. Trimming pared 5 bases from V and 9 bases from J, leaving 14 bases between. This CDR3 region has 14 residues. CDR3 sequence: CASSRGITSSPLHF. The CDR3, as DNA: TGTGCCAGCAGTCGGGGTATTACTAGTTCACCCCTCCACTTT.

V gene TRBV28 combines with J gene TRBJ1-4, with D perhaps matching TRBD1 (6 bases). Germline V gene data show CDR1 as MDHEN and CDR2 as SYDVKM. V was cut by 4 bases and J by 8 bases, with 8 bases left in between. The CDR3 consists of 12 residues. The CDR3 region is CASSSGAEKLFF. The CDR3 DNA reads TGTGCCAGCAGTTCAGGGGCGGAAAAACTGTTTTTT.

The chain uses TRBV5-8 and TRBJ2-7; D gene uncertain. CDR1 is SGHTS, CDR2 YDEGEE, per germline. The CDR3 sequence is 11 residues long. Trimming removed 5 bases at V and 0 bases at J, with 3 bases between. The CDR3 spells CASRSSYEQYF. CDR3 nucleotide sequence: TGTGCCAGCAGGAGCTCCTACGAGCAGTACTTC.

Worth noting for this clone: The same CDR3 can be traced to other DNA sequences in this sample. As DNA, the CDR3 is TGTGCCAGCAGTTTAGGGGGTGAGCAGTTCTTC. Its protein product is CASSLGGEQFF. The gene calls are TRBV12-3 or TRBV12-4 and TRBJ2-1; D unresolved. The length of the CDR3 is 11 residues. Trimming took 1 base from V and 9 from J, leaving 4 bases between them.

The CDR3 DNA is TGTGCCAGCAGGTTACGCTATAACACTGAAGCTTTCTTT. This codes for CASRLRYNTEAFF. The V and J genes are TRBV6-5 and TRBJ1-1; D gene ambiguous. Germline V gene sequence: CDR1 MNHEY, CDR2 SVGAGI. V was clipped by 6 bases and J by 2 bases, with 10 bases between them. This CDR3 is built from 13 residues.

V gene TRBV20-1 combines with J gene TRBJ2-7; unclear D gene. V gave up 3 bases and J gave up 3 bases, with 15 bases separating them. The CDR3 runs 14 residues. Germline V CDR1 and CDR2: DFQATT, SNEGSKA (reference sequence). CDR3 sequence: CSASNPLRVYEQYF. The CDR3 nucleotides read TGCAGTGCTAGTAATCCGTTGAGAGTCTACGAGCAGTACTTC.

CDR3 sequence reads: CASSLGQVYEQYF. In nucleotides, the CDR3 is TGTGCCAGCAGCCTAGGACAGGTCTACGAGCAGTACTTC. The V call is TRBV6-6, the J call TRBJ2-7; 7 bases map to TRBD1. J lost 3 bases, V lost 6 bases, and 5 bases had no gene match. The CDR3 length is 13 residues. Germline-derived CDR1 and CDR2 are MNHNY and SVGAGI (reference sequence).

The rearrangement links TRBV18 to TRBJ2-3; weak D call: TRBD1 (6 bases). Looked up from germline, CDR1 is KGHSH and CDR2 is LQKENI. V lost 5 bases, J lost 3 bases, and 18 bases lay in between. The CDR3 spans 16 residues. Here the CDR3 DNA reads TGTGCCAGCTCAATACGTCGGGCCCAGGGGACAGATACGCAGTATTTT. It yields the protein CASSIRRAQGTDTQYF.

The chain links TRBV5-4 to TRBJ2-1, with 11 bases matching TRBD2. The CDR3 is 17 amino acids. The germline V gene encodes CDR1 SGHNT and CDR2 YYREEE (reference sequence). J gave up 0 bases and V 3 bases, and 5 bases lay outside the gene matches. CDR3 protein: CASSSSGGRSSYNEQFF. Written as DNA, the CDR3 is TGTGCCAGCAGCTCTAGCGGGGGGCGGAGCTCCTACAATGAGCAGTTCTTC.

The V call is TRBV3-1 (or the pseudogene TRBV3-2), the J call TRBJ1-4; tentatively, D is TRBD1 (5 bases). CDR3 size: 15 residues. V was cut by 5 bases and J by 1 base, with 11 bases left in between. Germline-derived CDR1 and CDR2 are LGHDT and YNNKEL (reference sequence). The CDR3 DNA reads TGTGCCAGCAGCGTGACGGGGGTAACTAATGAAAAACTGTTTTTT. Protein product: CASSVTGVTNEKLFF.

This chain joins TRBV19 and TRBJ1-3, with D uncertain. The V end lost 3 bases, the J end lost 2 bases, and 11 bases lay between the germline ends. CDR3 size: 15 residues. Germline lookup yields CDR1 LNHDA and CDR2 SQIVND (reference sequence). The CDR3 bases are TGTGCCAGTAGTATCGTGGCGCTCCCTGGAAACACCATATATTTT. The encoded protein is CASSIVALPGNTIYF.

V gene TRBV7-9 combines with J gene TRBJ1-1, with D unresolved. Per germline, CDR1 SEHNR and CDR2 FQNEAQ (reference sequence). Trimming stripped 9 bases from V and 0 bases from J, with 11 bases between. The CDR3 totals 13 residues. CDR3 sequence reads: CASGRAVNTEAFF. The CDR3 coding sequence is TGTGCCAGTGGGCGGGCAGTGAACACTGAAGCTTTCTTT. The entire variable domain, with the rest obtained from reference TRBV7-9 and TRBJ1-1, is as follows: DTGVSQNPRHKITKRGQNVTFRCDPISEHNRLYWYRQTLGQGPEFLTYFQNEAQLEKSRLLSDRFSAERPKGSFSTLEIQRTEQGDSAMYLCASGRAVNTEAFFGQGTRLTVV.